This TCR beta chain appears in the sequencing data of a study of cytomegalovirus exposure and HLA in healthy donors. J lost 1 base, V lost 5 bases, and 5 bases had no gene match. The CDR3 runs to 15 residues. Germline assignment: CDR1 SEHNR and CDR2 FQNEAQ (reference sequence). PCR involved 60 Vbeta and 13 Jbeta primers. Some clones are missing from TCRdb's copy, which holds only in-frame ones; the method was immunoSEQ multiplex PCR. The repertoire has about 170,000 clones, approximately 88% of them found once; the top ten carry 0.95% to 1.5%. The chain uses TRBV7-9 and TRBJ2-3; 8 positions agree with TRBD1. The sequencing sample was made of PBMCs. This sequence originates from a boy aged 2 to 9 in good health and CMV-seronegative. The DNA for the CDR3 is TGTGCCAGCAGCCATCAGGGGGCGGGCACAGATACGCAGTATTTT. It codes for CASSHQGAGTDTQYF.